The T cell receptor beta chain described here comes from a study of spatial heterogeneity in lung cancer. Across the whole study: The study consistently detected more beta-chain than alpha-chain sequences.

Stated time point: sample taken at primary tumor resection. The donors, 60 to 80 patients with untreated early-stage non-small cell lung cancer, provided the samples. This clonotype showed up just a few times. Its antigen remains unidentified. Whole-study findings and limits: Counts of expanded alpha and beta TCRs within tumors tracked the tumor nonsynonymous mutation count.

Each CDR3 protein gets one entry after TCRdb re-called the 5' RACE reads with MiXCR. The data contain some 800 distinct CDR3 sequences, over 15% of them seen just once; the ten biggest clones take up around 25%. This TCR came from a female donor with early-stage non-small cell lung cancer. Here the sequenced sample was lung tumor tissue, taken at surgery.

The CDR3 reads CSAQDRANTEAFF. For the CDR3, the DNA is TGCAGTGCTCAAGACAGGGCGAACACTGAAGCTTTCTTT. The V gene is TRBV20-1, the J gene TRBJ1-1, with 7 bases lining up with TRBD1. After removal of 5 bases from V and 1 base from J, the junction contained 4 bases not matched to a gene. Per germline, CDR1 DFQATT and CDR2 SNEGSKA (reference sequence). The CDR3 is 13 amino acids.